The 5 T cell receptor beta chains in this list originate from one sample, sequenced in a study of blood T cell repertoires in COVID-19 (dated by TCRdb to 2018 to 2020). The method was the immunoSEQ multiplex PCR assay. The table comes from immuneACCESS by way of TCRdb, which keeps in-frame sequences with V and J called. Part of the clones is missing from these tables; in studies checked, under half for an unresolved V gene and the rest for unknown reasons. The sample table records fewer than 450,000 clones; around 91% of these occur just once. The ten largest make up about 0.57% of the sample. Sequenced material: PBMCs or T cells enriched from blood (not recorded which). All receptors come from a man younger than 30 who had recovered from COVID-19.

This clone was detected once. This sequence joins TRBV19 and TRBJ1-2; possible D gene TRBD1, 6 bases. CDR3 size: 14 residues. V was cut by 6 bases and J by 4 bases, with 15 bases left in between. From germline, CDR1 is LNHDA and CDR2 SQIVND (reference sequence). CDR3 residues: CASRSSGQAYGYTF. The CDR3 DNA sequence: TGTGCCAGTAGGAGTTCGGGACAAGCCTATGGCTACACCTTC.

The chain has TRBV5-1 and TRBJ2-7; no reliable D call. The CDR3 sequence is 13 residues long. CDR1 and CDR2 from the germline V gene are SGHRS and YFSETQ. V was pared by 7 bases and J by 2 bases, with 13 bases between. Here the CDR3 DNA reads TGCGCCAGCTTCCACCCAAGCACCTACGAGCAGTACTTC. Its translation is CASFHPSTYEQYF.

This chain's CDR3 is CASSLRGPGELFF. Written as DNA, the CDR3 is TGTGCCAGCAGCTTGAGGGGGCCCGGGGAGCTGTTTTTT. V is TRBV5-8 and J is TRBJ2-2; TRBD1 agrees at 7 bases. Germline loops: CDR1 SGHTS, CDR2 YDEGEE. The CDR3 runs 13 residues. After removal of 1 base from V and 6 bases from J, the junction contained 0 bases not matched to a gene.

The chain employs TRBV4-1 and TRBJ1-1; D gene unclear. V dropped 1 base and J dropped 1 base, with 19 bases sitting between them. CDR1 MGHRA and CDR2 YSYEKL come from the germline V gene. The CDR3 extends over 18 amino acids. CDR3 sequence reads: CASSQVSVMRLWNTEAFF. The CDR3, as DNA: TGCGCCAGCAGCCAAGTTTCGGTAATGAGGTTGTGGAACACTGAAGCTTTCTTT.

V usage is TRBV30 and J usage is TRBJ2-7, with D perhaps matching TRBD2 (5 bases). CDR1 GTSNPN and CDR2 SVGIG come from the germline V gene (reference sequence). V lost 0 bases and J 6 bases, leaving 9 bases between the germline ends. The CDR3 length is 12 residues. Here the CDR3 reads CAWSVSGFEQYF. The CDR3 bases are TGTGCCTGGAGTGTATCGGGGTTCGAGCAGTACTTC.